This TCR beta chain was recorded in a study of CD8+CD57+ T cells in acquired aplastic anemia. Study observations and caveats: Overlap between patients and controls comprised twenty-nine CD8+ CDR3 sequences.

Germline CDR1 reads MNHEY; CDR2 reads SVGAGI. With V trimmed by 5 bases and J by 7 bases, 5 bases remained unmatched. The CDR3 has 13 residues. Template material for TCR beta VDJ and CDR3 profiling consisted of genomic DNA. TCRdb reanalysed the reads using MiXCR and keeps one entry per CDR3 protein. The sample records 400,000 to 500,000 distinct CDR3 sequences, about two thirds being singletons. This clonotype was seen repeatedly, ten times or more. Its antigen remains unknown. The sequence came from a human donor in good health, serving as a control. V is TRBV6-5 and J is TRBJ1-2, with 9 nucleotides matching TRBD1. The sequencing input was sorted CD4+, CD8+, or CD8+CD57+ T cells (not recorded which) from PBMCs. CDR3 amino acids: CASSTTGGSGYTF. The CDR3, as DNA: TGTGCCAGCAGTACTACAGGGGGCTCTGGCTACACCTTC.